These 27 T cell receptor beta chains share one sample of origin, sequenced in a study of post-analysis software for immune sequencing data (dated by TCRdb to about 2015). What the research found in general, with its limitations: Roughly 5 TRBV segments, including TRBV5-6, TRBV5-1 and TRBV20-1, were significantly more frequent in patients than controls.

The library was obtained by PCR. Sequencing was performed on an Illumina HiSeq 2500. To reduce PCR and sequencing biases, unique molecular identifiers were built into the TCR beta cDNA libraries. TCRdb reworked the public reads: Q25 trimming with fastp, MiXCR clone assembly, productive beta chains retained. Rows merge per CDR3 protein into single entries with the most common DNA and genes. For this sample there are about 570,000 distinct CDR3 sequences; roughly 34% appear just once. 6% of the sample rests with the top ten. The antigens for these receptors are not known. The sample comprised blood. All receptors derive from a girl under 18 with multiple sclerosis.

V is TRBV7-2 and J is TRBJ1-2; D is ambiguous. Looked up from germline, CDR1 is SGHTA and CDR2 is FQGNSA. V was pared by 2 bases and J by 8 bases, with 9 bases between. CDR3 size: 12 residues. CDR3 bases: TGTGCCAGCAGCTTAACAATCGACGGCTACACCTTC. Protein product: CASSLTIDGYTF.

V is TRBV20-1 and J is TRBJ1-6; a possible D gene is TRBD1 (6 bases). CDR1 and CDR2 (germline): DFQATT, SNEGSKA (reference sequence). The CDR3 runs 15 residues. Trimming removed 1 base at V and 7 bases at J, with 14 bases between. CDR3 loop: CSARGIADRNSPLHF. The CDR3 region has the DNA TGCAGTGCTAGAGGAATAGCGGACAGAAATTCACCCCTCCACTTT.

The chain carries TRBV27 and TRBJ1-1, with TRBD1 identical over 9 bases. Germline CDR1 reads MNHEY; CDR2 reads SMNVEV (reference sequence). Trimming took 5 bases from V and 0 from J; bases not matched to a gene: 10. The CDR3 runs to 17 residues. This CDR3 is CASSPDRGHIMNTEAFF. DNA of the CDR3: TGTGCCAGCAGTCCGGACAGGGGTCATATCATGAACACTGAAGCTTTCTTT.

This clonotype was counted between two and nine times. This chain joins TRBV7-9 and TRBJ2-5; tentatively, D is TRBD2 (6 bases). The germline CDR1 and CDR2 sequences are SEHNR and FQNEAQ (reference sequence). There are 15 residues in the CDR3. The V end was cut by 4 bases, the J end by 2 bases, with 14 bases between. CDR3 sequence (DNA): TGTGCCAGCAGCTACCGCGGGGAATTACAAGAGACCCAGTACTTC. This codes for CASSYRGELQETQYF.

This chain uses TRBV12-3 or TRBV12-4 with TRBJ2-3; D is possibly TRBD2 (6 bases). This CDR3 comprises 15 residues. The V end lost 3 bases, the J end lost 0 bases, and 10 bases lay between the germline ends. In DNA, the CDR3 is TGTGCCAGCAGTTTTGATGGGACTAGCACAGATACGCAGTATTTT. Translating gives CASSFDGTSTDTQYF.

The CDR3 spells CASSLARVTGELFF. For the CDR3, the DNA is TGTGCCAGCAGCTTAGCCCGGGTCACCGGGGAGCTGTTTTTT. The rearrangement uses TRBV7-8 and TRBJ2-2; D is undetermined. V dropped 0 bases and J dropped 4 bases, with 6 bases sitting between them. Per germline, CDR1 SGHVS and CDR2 FQNEAQ. This CDR3 region has 14 residues.

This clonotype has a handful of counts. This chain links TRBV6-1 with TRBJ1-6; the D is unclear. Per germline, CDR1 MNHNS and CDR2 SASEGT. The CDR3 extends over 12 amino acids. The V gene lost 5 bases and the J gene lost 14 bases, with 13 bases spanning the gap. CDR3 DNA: TGTGCCAGCAGTCAAGACGGGCTGACCCTCCACTTT. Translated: CASSQDGLTLHF.

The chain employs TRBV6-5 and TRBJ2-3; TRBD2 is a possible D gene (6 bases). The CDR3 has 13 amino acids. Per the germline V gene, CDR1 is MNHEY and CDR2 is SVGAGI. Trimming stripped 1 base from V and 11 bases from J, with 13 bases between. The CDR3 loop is CASSYWGDPKQYF. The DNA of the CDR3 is TGTGCCAGCAGTTACTGGGGGGACCCCAAGCAGTATTTT.

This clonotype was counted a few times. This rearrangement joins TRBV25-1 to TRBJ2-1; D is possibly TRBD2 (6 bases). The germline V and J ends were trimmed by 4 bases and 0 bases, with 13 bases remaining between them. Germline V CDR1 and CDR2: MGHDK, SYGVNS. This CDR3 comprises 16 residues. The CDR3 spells CASSGGVLGSYNEQFF. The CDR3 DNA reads TGTGCCAGCAGTGGGGGGGTCCTGGGCTCCTACAATGAGCAGTTCTTC.

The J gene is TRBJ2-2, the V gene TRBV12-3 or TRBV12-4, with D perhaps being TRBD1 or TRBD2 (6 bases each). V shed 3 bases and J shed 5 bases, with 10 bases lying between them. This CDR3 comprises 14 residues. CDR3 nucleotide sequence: TGTGCCAGCAGTTTCCTAGGGGGGACCGGGGAGCTGTTTTTT. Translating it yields CASSFLGGTGELFF.

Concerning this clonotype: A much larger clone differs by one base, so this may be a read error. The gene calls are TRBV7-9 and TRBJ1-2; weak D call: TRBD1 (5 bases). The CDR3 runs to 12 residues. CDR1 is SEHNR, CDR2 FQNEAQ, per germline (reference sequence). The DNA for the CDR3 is TGTTCCAGCAGCTTTGGGGCCGGTGGCTACACCTTC. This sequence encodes CSSSFGAGGYTF. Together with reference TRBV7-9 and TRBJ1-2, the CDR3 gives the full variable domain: DTGVSQNPRHKITKRGQNVTFRCDPISEHNRLYWYRQTLGQGPEFLTYFQNEAQLEKSRLLSDRFSAERPKGSFSTLEIQRTEQGDSAMYLCSSSFGAGGYTFGSGTRLTVV.

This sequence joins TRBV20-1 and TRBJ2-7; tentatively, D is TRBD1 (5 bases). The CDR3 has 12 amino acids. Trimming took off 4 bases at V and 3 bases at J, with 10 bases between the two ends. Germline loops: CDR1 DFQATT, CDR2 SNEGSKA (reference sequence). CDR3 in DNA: TGCAGTGCTATCGGACACCTCTACGAGCAGTACTTC. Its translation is CSAIGHLYEQYF.

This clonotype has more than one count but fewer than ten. CDR3 bases: TGCAGCGCCTCGGGACTAGCGGGGTTAAGCACAGATACGCAGTATTTT. Amino acids: CSASGLAGLSTDTQYF. The chain couples TRBV29-1 to TRBJ2-3; the match to TRBD2 covers 13 bases. Germline CDR1 SQVTM, CDR2 ANQGSEA. The CDR3 totals 16 residues. V was clipped by 7 bases and J by 0 bases; unmatched bases: 7.

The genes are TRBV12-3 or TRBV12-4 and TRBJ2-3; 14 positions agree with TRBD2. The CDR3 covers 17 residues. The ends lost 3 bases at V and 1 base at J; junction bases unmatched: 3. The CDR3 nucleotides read TGTGCCAGCAGTTTGGGACTAGCGGGGGTCCGCACAGATACGCAGTATTTT. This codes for CASSLGLAGVRTDTQYF.

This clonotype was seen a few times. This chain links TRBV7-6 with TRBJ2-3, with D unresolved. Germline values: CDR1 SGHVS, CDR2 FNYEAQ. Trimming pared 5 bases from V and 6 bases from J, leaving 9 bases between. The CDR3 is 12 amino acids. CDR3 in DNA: TGTGCCAGCAGCGGACCGCAGGATACGCAGTATTTT. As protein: CASSGPQDTQYF.

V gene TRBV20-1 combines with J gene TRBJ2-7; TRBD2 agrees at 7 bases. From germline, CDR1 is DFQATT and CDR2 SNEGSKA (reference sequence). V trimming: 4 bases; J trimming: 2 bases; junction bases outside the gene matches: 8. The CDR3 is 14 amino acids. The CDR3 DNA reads TGCAGTGCTAAGGACTTGGGGACTACCTACGAGCAGTACTTC. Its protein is CSAKDLGTTYEQYF.

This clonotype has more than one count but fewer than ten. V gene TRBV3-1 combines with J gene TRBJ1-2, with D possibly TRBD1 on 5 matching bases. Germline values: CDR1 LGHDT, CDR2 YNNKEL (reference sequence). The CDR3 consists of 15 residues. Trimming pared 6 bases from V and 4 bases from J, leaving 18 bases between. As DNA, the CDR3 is TGTGCCAGCAGTTCCTCTGGGGGGGTTTCCTATGGCTACACCTTC. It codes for CASSSSGGVSYGYTF.

CDR3 DNA: TGTGCCAGCAGCATCCTACCCCAGAGCTCCTACAATGAGCAGTTCTTC. It yields the protein CASSILPQSSYNEQFF. The V call is TRBV5-8, the J call TRBJ2-1; D is ambiguous. Deletions cut 4 bases from V and 0 bases from J, with 14 bases between. CDR3 length: 16 residues. From germline, CDR1 is SGHTS and CDR2 YDEGEE.

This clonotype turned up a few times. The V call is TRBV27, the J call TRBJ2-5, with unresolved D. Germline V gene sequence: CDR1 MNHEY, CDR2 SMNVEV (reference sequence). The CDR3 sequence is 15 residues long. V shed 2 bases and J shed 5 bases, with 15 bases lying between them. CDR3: CASSLSRNPTETQYF. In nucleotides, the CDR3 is TGTGCCAGCAGTTTAAGTCGCAACCCGACGGAGACCCAGTACTTC.

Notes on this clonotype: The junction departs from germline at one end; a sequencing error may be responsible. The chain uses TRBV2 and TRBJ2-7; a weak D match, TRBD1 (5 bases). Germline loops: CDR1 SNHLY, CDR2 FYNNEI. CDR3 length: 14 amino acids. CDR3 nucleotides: TGTGCCAGCAGCCGCTATAGCAGGGCCTATGAGCAGTACTTC. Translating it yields CASSRYSRAYEQYF.

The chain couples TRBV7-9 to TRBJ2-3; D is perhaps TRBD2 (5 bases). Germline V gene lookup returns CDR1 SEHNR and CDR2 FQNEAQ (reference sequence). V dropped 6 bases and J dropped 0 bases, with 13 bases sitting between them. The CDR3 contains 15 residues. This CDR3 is CASSPNGVSTDTQYF. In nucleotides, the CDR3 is TGTGCCAGCAGTCCCAACGGGGTTAGCACAGATACGCAGTATTTT.

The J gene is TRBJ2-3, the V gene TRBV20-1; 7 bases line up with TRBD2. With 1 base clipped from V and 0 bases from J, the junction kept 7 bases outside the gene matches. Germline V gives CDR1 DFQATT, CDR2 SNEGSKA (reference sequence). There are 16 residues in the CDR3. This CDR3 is CSARGSRGTSTDTQYF. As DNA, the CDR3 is TGCAGTGCTAGAGGGTCGCGGGGGACTAGCACAGATACGCAGTATTTT.

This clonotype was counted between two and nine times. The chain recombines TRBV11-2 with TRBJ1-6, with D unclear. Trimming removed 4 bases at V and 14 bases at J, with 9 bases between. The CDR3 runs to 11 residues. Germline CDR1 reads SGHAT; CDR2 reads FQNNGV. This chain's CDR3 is CASSYGGTLHF. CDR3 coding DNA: TGTGCCAGCAGCTATGGCGGGACCCTCCACTTT. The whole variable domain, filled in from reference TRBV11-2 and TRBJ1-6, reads EAGVAQSPRYKIIEKRQSVAFWCNPISGHATLYWYQQILGQGPKLLIQFQNNGVVDDSQLPKDRFSAERLKGVDSTLKIQPAKLEDSAVYLCASSYGGTLHFGNGTRLTVT.

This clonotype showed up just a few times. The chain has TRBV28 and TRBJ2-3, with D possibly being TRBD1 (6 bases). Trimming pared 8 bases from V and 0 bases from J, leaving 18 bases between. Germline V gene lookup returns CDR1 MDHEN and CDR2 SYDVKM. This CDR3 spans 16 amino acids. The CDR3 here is CASGILTGISTDTQYF. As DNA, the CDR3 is TGTGCCAGCGGCATCTTAACAGGGATTAGCACAGATACGCAGTATTTT.

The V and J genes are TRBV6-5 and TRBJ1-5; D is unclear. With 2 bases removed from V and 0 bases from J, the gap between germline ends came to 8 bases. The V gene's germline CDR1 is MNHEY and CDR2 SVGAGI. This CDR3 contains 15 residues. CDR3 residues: CASSYAAYSNQPQHF. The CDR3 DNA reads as TGTGCCAGCAGTTACGCAGCTTATAGCAATCAGCCCCAGCATTTT.

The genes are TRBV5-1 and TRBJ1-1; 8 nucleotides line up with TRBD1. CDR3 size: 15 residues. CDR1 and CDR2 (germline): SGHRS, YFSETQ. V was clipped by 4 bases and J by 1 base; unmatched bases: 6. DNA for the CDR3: TGCGCCAGCAGCCCACGGACAGGGTCGAACACTGAAGCTTTCTTT. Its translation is CASSPRTGSNTEAFF.

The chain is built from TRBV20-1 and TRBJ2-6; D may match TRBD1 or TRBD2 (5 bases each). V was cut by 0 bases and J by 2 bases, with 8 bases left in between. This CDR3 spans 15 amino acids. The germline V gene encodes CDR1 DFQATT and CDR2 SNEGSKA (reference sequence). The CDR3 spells CSARDVGAGANVLTF. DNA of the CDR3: TGCAGTGCTAGAGATGTGGGGGCTGGGGCCAACGTCCTGACTTTC.